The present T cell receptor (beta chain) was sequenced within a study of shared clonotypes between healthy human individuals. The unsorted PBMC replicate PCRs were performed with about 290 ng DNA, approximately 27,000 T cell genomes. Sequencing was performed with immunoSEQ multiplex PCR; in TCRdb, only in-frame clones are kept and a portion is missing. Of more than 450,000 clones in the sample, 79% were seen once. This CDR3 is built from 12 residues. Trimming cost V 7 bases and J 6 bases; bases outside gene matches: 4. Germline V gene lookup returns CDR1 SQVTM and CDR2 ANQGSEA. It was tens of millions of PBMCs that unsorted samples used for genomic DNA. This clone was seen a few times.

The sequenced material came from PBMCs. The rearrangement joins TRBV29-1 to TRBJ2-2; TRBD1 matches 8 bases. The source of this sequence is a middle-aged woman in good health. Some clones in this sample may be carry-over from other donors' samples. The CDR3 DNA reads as TGCAGCGGTAACAGGGGGGCCGGGGAGCTGTTTTTT. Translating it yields CSGNRGAGELFF.